Reported below is one T cell receptor beta chain. These data come from a study of CD8 T cells in Susac syndrome. cDNA came from around 0.5 to 1 ug RNA primed by random hexamers. Using its own MiXCR run on the immunoSEQ multiplex PCR reads, TCRdb lists one record per CDR3 protein. Of 130,000 or so distinct CDR3 sequences listed, roughly 80% are singletons. The CDR3 covers 14 residues. V lost 7 bases and J lost 0, with 10 bases in between. The germline V gene encodes CDR1 LNHDA and CDR2 SQIVND (reference sequence). The chain is built from TRBV19 and TRBJ1-3, with D hard to call. The sequenced material came from CD8+ T cells from PBMCs. This receptor was identified in a human donor with multiple sclerosis. CDR3 in amino acids: CASKESPSGNTIYF. CDR3 in DNA: TGTGCCAGTAAGGAGAGCCCCTCTGGAAACACCATATATTTT.